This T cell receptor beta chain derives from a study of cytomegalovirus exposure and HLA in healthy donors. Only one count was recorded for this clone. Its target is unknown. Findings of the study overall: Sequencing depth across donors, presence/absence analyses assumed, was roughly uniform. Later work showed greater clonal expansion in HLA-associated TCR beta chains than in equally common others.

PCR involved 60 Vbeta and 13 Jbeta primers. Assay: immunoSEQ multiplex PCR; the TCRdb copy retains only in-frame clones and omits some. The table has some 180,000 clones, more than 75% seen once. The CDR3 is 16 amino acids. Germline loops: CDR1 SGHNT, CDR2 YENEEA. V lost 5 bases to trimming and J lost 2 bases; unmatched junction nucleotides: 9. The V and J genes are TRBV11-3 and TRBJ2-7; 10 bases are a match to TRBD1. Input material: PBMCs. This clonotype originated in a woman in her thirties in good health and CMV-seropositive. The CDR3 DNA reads TGTGCCAGCAGCCGGATGACCGGGACAGGGGCCTACGAGCAGTACTTC. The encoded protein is CASSRMTGTGAYEQYF.